Listed below are T cell receptor beta chains from one sample, sequenced in a study of technical replicates of blood from four donors. Sequenced by immunoSEQ multiplex PCR; TCRdb stores in-frame clones only, minus some. The sample has about 88,000 clones; approximately 94% are singletons. Sequencing was performed on T cells isolated from PBMCs. These receptors all stem from a human donor in good health. CDR3s include the opening cysteine and the closing phenylalanine or tryptophan. Each record gives: clone size, V gene, D gene, J gene, CDR3 protein, CDR3 DNA. The D gene is left open where the match is weak. The size field is filled for only some rows; it gives once, few, many or a size class.

size: NA
V: TRBV18
D: TRBD1
J: TRBJ1-1
CDR3: CASSPNPVGTGSQAFF
DNA: TGTGCCAGCTCACCGAACCCGGTAGGGACAGGCTCCCAAGCTTTCTTT

size: NA
V: TRBV9
D: NA
J: TRBJ1-3
CDR3: CASSHVMEGLENTIYF
DNA: TGTGCCAGCAGCCACGTCATGGAGGGGTTGGAAAACACCATATATTTT

size: NA
V: TRBV29-1
D: NA
J: TRBJ1-2
CDR3: CSVGGEQVPLEVDYGYTF
DNA: TGCAGCGTTGGGGGGGAACAGGTCCCCTTAGAAGTTGACTATGGCTACACCTTC

size: few
V: TRBV14
D: NA
J: TRBJ1-6
CDR3: CASSQDSTQVGSPLHF
DNA: TGTGCCAGCAGCCAAGATTCCACACAGGTCGGTTCACCCCTCCACTTT

size: NA
V: TRBV6-4
D: TRBD1
J: TRBJ2-3
CDR3: CASSDDRAVNDRGQRTDTQYF
DNA: TGTGCCAGCAGTGACGATCGGGCAGTGAATGACAGGGGGCAACGCACAGATACGCAGTATTTT

size: NA
V: TRBV5-1
D: NA
J: TRBJ2-7
CDR3: CASSLMMGGGYYEQYF
DNA: TGCGCCAGCAGCTTGATGATGGGGGGAGGTTACTACGAGCAGTACTTC

size: NA
V: TRBV4-1
D: TRBD2
J: TRBJ2-7
CDR3: CASSQPTSGREQYF
DNA: TGCGCCAGCAGCCAGCCCACTAGCGGTCGCGAGCAGTACTTC

size: NA
V: TRBV5-4
D: NA
J: TRBJ2-2
CDR3: CASSLDSVAANTGELFF
DNA: TGTGCCAGCAGCTTGGACTCAGTGGCGGCGAACACCGGGGAGCTGTTTTTT

size: NA
V: TRBV10-1
D: TRBD2
J: TRBJ2-2
CDR3: CASSEFNTGLAESNTGELFF
DNA: TGCGCCAGCAGTGAATTTAATACTGGACTAGCGGAATCGAACACCGGGGAGCTGTTTTTT

size: NA
V: TRBV28
D: NA
J: TRBJ1-5
CDR3: CASSFNVATGHSNQPQHF
DNA: TGTGCCAGCAGTTTTAACGTCGCGACAGGACATAGCAATCAGCCCCAGCATTTT

size: once
V: TRBV9
D: NA
J: TRBJ1-1
CDR3: CASSVQVSDTEAFF
DNA: TGTGCCAGCAGCGTACAGGTGTCAGACACTGAAGCTTTCTTT

size: NA
V: TRBV27
D: NA
J: TRBJ2-5
CDR3: CASSPTLGSGRETQYF
DNA: TGTGCCAGCAGTCCGACCTTGGGGTCAGGGCGAGAGACCCAGTACTTC

size: NA
V: TRBV30
D: NA
J: TRBJ1-1
CDR3: CAWNRDRRTEAFF
DNA: TGTGCCTGGAACAGGGACCGGCGGACTGAAGCTTTCTTT

size: NA
V: TRBV5-4
D: NA
J: TRBJ1-4
CDR3: CASSLRGGITGNEKLFF
DNA: TGTGCCAGCAGCTTGCGGGGAGGTATTACGGGTAATGAAAAACTGTTTTTT

size: NA
V: TRBV4-1
D: TRBD2
J: TRBJ2-7
CDR3: CASSTTTSGLLEQYF
DNA: TGCGCCAGCAGCACAACGACTAGCGGCCTCCTCGAGCAGTACTTC

size: NA
V: TRBV9
D: TRBD1
J: TRBJ2-7
CDR3: CASSVASGGAYEQYF
DNA: TGTGCCAGCAGCGTAGCCTCAGGGGGCGCGTACGAGCAGTACTTC

size: once
V: TRBV5-4
D: NA
J: TRBJ2-1
CDR3: CASRAGGGSFYNEQFF
DNA: TGTGCCAGCAGGGCCGGGGGCGGGAGCTTCTACAATGAGCAGTTCTTC

size: once
V: TRBV5-4
D: NA
J: TRBJ2-2
CDR3: CASSRVDRMNTGELFF
DNA: TGTGCCAGCAGCCGGGTCGACAGGATGAACACCGGGGAGCTGTTTTTT

size: NA
V: TRBV30
D: NA
J: TRBJ2-7
CDR3: CAWSEWGGRYF
DNA: TGTGCCTGGAGTGAGTGGGGGGGCCGGTACTTC

size: NA
V: TRBV29-1
D: NA
J: TRBJ1-2
CDR3: CSVRTVRGTGYTF
DNA: TGCAGCGTGCGGACAGTACGGGGCACTGGCTACACCTTC

size: NA
V: TRBV6-5
D: TRBD1
J: TRBJ1-1
CDR3: CASSITWDSEAFF
DNA: TGTGCCAGCAGCATAACCTGGGACAGTGAAGCTTTCTTT

size: NA
V: TRBV18
D: NA
J: TRBJ2-7
CDR3: CASSTNGDNEQYF
DNA: TGTGCCAGCTCAACTAACGGGGATAACGAGCAGTACTTC

size: NA
V: TRBV6-1
D: TRBD1
J: TRBJ2-4
CDR3: CASRRTGENIQYF
DNA: TGTGCCAGCAGAAGGACAGGGGAGAACATTCAGTACTTC

size: NA
V: TRBV5-4
D: TRBD1
J: TRBJ2-1
CDR3: CASRKDRGRGNEQFF
DNA: TGTGCCAGCAGAAAAGACAGGGGGCGCGGCAATGAGCAGTTCTTC

size: once
V: TRBV6-5
D: NA
J: TRBJ2-1
CDR3: CASSYSEPAYNEQFF
DNA: TGTGCCAGCAGTTACTCGGAGCCCGCCTACAATGAGCAGTTCTTC

size: once
V: TRBV14
D: NA
J: TRBJ1-2
CDR3: CASSQGGRVGYTF
DNA: TGTGCCAGCAGCCAAGGGGGGCGCGTTGGCTACACCTTC

size: NA
V: TRBV6-8
D: NA
J: TRBJ1-5
CDR3: CASSSAGPYLAPQHF
DNA: TGTGCCAGCAGCTCGGCAGGGCCATACTTGGCGCCCCAGCATTTT

size: NA
V: TRBV9
D: NA
J: TRBJ1-5
CDR3: CASSVGQGNQPQHF
DNA: TGTGCCAGCAGCGTAGGACAGGGCAATCAGCCCCAGCATTTT

size: NA
V: TRBV10-3
D: NA
J: TRBJ2-2
CDR3: CAISPANTGELFF
DNA: TGTGCCATCAGTCCAGCGAACACCGGGGAGCTGTTTTTT

size: NA
V: TRBV5-1
D: TRBD2
J: TRBJ2-2
CDR3: CASSLLAGGSGTGELFF
DNA: TGCGCCAGCAGCTTGTTAGCGGGAGGGTCGGGCACCGGGGAGCTGTTTTTT

size: NA
V: TRBV19
D: TRBD1
J: TRBJ1-4
CDR3: CASTRQGRVDSSEKLFF
DNA: TGTGCCAGTACTCGACAGGGGAGGGTTGATTCCAGTGAAAAACTGTTTTTT

size: NA
V: TRBV30
D: TRBD1
J: TRBJ1-4
CDR3: CAWSPGQGGKLFF
DNA: TGTGCCTGGAGCCCGGGACAGGGGGGAAAACTGTTTTTT

size: NA
V: TRBV19
D: NA
J: TRBJ1-5
CDR3: CASKLGVAGQPQHF
DNA: TGTGCCAGTAAATTAGGGGTGGCAGGACAGCCCCAGCATTTT

size: NA
V: TRBV5-4
D: TRBD1
J: TRBJ2-7
CDR3: CASSWGQEAYEQYF
DNA: TGTGCCAGCAGCTGGGGACAGGAAGCCTACGAGCAGTACTTC

size: NA
V: TRBV28
D: NA
J: TRBJ2-5
CDR3: CASSLREPQETQYF
DNA: TGTGCCAGCAGTTTACGAGAACCACAAGAGACCCAGTACTTC

size: few
V: TRBV19
D: TRBD1
J: TRBJ1-6
CDR3: CASTDRVDSPLHF
DNA: TGTGCCAGTACAGACAGGGTAGACTCACCCCTCCACTTT

size: NA
V: TRBV9
D: NA
J: TRBJ1-2
CDR3: CASSVARASYGYTF
DNA: TGTGCCAGCAGCGTAGCCAGGGCCTCCTATGGCTACACCTTC

size: NA
V: TRBV5-8
D: NA
J: TRBJ2-1
CDR3: CASAGRSYNEQFF
DNA: TGTGCCAGCGCTGGGAGGTCCTACAATGAGCAGTTCTTC

size: NA
V: TRBV5-1
D: NA
J: TRBJ2-3
CDR3: CASSLGEGMSTDTQYF
DNA: TGCGCCAGCAGCTTGGGCGAGGGTATGAGCACAGATACGCAGTATTTT

size: NA
V: TRBV5-1
D: NA
J: TRBJ1-4
CDR3: CASSLVTATNEKLFF
DNA: TGCGCCAGCAGCTTGGTTACGGCAACTAATGAAAAACTGTTTTTT

size: once
V: TRBV5-5
D: TRBD1
J: TRBJ2-7
CDR3: CASSFGQGVYEQYF
DNA: TGTGCCAGCAGCTTTGGACAGGGGGTCTACGAGCAGTACTTC

size: NA
V: TRBV6-1
D: NA
J: TRBJ2-5
CDR3: CASSEGTLARYWGETQYF
DNA: TGTGCCAGCAGTGAAGGGACCCTAGCCAGATACTGGGGAGAGACCCAGTACTTC